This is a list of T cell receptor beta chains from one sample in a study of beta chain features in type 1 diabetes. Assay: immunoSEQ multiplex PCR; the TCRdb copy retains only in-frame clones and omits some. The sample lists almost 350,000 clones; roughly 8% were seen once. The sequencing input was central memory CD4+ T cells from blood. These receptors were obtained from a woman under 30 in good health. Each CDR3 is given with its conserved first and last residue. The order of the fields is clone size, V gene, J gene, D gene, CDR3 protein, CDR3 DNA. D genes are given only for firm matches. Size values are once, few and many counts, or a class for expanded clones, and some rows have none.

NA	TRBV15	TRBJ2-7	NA	CATSRRQGGNEQYF	TGTGCCACCAGCAGGCGACAGGGAGGCAACGAGCAGTACTTC
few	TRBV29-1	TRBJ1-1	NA	CSVEGSVGANTEAFF	TGCAGCGTTGAAGGGTCGGTAGGAGCGAACACTGAAGCTTTCTTT
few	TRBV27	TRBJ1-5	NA	CASRGLPNQPQHF	TGTGCCAGCAGGGGACTGCCTAATCAGCCCCAGCATTTT
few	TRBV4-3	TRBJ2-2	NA	CASSQEIVGYGELFF	TGCGCCAGCAGCCAAGAAATAGTCGGTTACGGGGAGCTGTTTTTT
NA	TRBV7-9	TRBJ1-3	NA	CASRHGARDTIYF	TGTGCCAGCAGGCACGGAGCTCGGGACACCATATATTTT
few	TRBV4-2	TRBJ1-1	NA	CASSQEKDTEAFF	TGTGCCAGCAGCCAAGAAAAGGACACTGAAGCTTTCTTT
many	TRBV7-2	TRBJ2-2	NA	CASSPLGELFF	TGTGCCAGCAGCCCGCTGGGGGAGCTGTTTTTT
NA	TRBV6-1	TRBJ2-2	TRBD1	CASTDRGRTGELFF	TGTGCCAGCACAGACAGGGGCCGGACCGGGGAGCTGTTTTTT
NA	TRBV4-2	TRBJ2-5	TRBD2	CASSQGTSNSETQYF	TGTGCCAGCAGCCAAGGGACTAGCAATTCAGAGACCCAGTACTTC
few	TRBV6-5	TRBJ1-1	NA	CASREGRGRAFF	TGTGCCAGCAGAGAGGGCAGGGGCCGGGCTTTCTTT
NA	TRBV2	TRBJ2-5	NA	CASSIRVQETQYF	TGTGCCAGCAGTATCAGGGTCCAAGAGACCCAGTACTTC
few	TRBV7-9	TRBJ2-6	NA	CASSLGANVLTF	TGTGCCAGCAGCCTTGGGGCCAACGTCCTGACTTTC
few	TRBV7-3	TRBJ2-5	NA	CASSLDLASETQYF	TGTGCCAGCAGCTTAGATTTAGCGTCGGAGACCCAGTACTTC
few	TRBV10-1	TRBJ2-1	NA	CASSKSGAYNEQFF	TGCGCCAGCAGTAAATCAGGGGCCTACAATGAGCAGTTCTTC
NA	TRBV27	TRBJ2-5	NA	CASSLSSEYQETQYF	TGTGCCAGCAGTTTATCAAGCGAGTACCAAGAGACCCAGTACTTC
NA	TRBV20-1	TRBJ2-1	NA	CSATLPAEQFF	TGCAGTGCTACCCTCCCAGCGGAGCAGTTCTTC
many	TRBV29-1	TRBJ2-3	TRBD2	CSVTGTSGPLDTQYF	TGCAGCGTTACCGGGACTAGCGGGCCCTTAGATACGCAGTATTTT
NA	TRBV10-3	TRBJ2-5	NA	CAISESGAGARGETQYF	TGTGCCATCAGTGAGTCGGGTGCAGGCGCACGGGGTGAGACCCAGTACTTC
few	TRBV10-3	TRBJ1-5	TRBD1	CAISRDRGDQPQHF	TGTGCCATCAGCCGGGACAGGGGGGATCAGCCCCAGCATTTT
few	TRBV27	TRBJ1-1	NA	CASSLLGRETEAFF	TGTGCCAGCAGTTTGCTGGGACGAGAAACTGAAGCTTTCTTT
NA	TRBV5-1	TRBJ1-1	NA	CASSFAGGNTEAFF	TGCGCCAGCAGCTTTGCGGGAGGGAACACTGAAGCTTTCTTT
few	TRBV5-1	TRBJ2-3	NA	CASCWSKGTDTQYF	TGCGCCAGCTGTTGGAGTAAGGGCACAGATACGCAGTATTTT
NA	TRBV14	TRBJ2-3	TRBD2	CASSHRLAGGADTQYF	TGTGCCAGCAGCCACAGACTAGCGGGAGGGGCCGATACGCAGTATTTT
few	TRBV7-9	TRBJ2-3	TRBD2	CASSLATSGPDTQYF	TGTGCCAGCAGCTTAGCGACTAGCGGCCCAGATACGCAGTATTTT
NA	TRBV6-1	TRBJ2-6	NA	CASRASGTGANVLTF	TGTGCCAGCAGGGCATCAGGGACTGGGGCCAACGTCCTGACTTTC
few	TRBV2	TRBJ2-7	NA	CASSDLGGAVPEYF	TGTGCCAGCAGTGACCTCGGAGGGGCCGTCCCTGAGTACTTC
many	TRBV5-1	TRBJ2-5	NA	CASSFTGPRGWGEETQYF	TGCGCCAGCAGCTTTACCGGACCCAGGGGCTGGGGAGAAGAGACCCAGTACTTC
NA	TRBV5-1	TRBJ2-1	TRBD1	CASSIGTVIYNEQFF	TGCGCCAGCAGCATCGGGACAGTGATATACAATGAGCAGTTCTTC